This T cell receptor (beta chain) was observed in a study of blood T cell repertoires in COVID-19. Data came from immunoSEQ multiplex PCR; TCRdb stores just in-frame clones and leaves some out. The sample yields around 450,000 clones, 80% to 95% seen once. Ages ranged from 18 to 89 years, with residence in under 25 US areas. Two negative PCRs, clearance, or symptom resolution characterized the recovered Cohort 3 donors. This TCR came from a man between 18 and 35 years old who had recovered from COVID-19. Specimen: PBMCs or T cells enriched from blood (not recorded which).

Here the CDR3 reads CATSDSTRDTYSYNEQFF. The CDR3 DNA follows: TGTGCCACCAGTGATTCGACCCGGGACACCTACTCCTACAATGAGCAGTTCTTC. The rearrangement joins TRBV24-1 to TRBJ2-1, with D possibly TRBD1 on 6 matching bases. Germline-derived CDR1 and CDR2 are KGHDR and SFDVKD. The V end was cut by 2 bases, the J end by 0 bases, with 16 bases between. The CDR3 runs 18 residues.